One sample yielded the 26 T cell receptor beta chains listed below, sequenced in a study of T cell repertoires in ileal Crohn's disease (dated by TCRdb to between 2019 and 2020). To prepare the library, the immunoSEQ multiplex PCR assay was applied. The table comes from immuneACCESS by way of TCRdb, which keeps in-frame sequences with V and J called. Part of the clones is missing from these tables; in studies checked, under half for an unresolved V gene and the rest for unknown reasons. This sample is represented by approximately 6,700 clones; 85% to 95% of them were singletons. Of the sample, 1.5% to 2% falls within the top ten clones. The sample comprised ileal tissue. All receptors derive from an adult with Crohn's disease.

CDR3 sequence (DNA): TGCGCCAGCAGCTTGGAGGGACTAGCGGGAGGGCAAAATACGCAGTATTTT. It encodes CASSLEGLAGGQNTQYF. The chain has TRBV5-1 and TRBJ2-3, with 16 bases matching TRBD2. Trimming at V came to 0 bases and at J to 7 bases, leaving 5 bases not matched to a gene. The CDR3 totals 17 residues. Germline-derived CDR1 and CDR2 are SGHRS and YFSETQ.

This chain connects TRBV10-3 to TRBJ2-1, with 11 bases identical to TRBD2. Germline-derived CDR1 and CDR2 are ENHRY and SYGVKD. This CDR3 is built from 15 residues. J was trimmed by 9 bases and V by 11 bases; bases with no gene match: 15. CDR3 in amino acids: CASLQQLAGGGEQFF. In nucleotides, the CDR3 is TGTGCCTCCCTACAGCAGCTAGCGGGAGGCGGTGAGCAGTTCTTC.

This chain connects TRBV7-8 to TRBJ2-7, with TRBD2 matching over 10 bases. The CDR3 totals 15 residues. CDR1 is SGHVS and CDR2 is FQNEAQ in the germline V gene. The V segment lost 1 base and the J segment 3 bases; nucleotides outside the gene matches: 3. CDR3 in amino acids: CASSLESSGSYEQYF. As DNA, the CDR3 is TGTGCCAGCAGCTTAGAGTCTAGCGGGAGCTACGAGCAGTACTTC.

In DNA form, the CDR3 reads TGTGCCAGCAGCAAGACAGGGCACAATGAGCAGTTCTTC. It is translated as CASSKTGHNEQFF. V gene TRBV25-1 combines with J gene TRBJ2-1; the match to TRBD1 covers 7 bases. V lost 6 bases, J lost 5 bases, and 4 bases stayed unmatched. This CDR3 spans 13 amino acids. CDR1 MGHDK and CDR2 SYGVNS come from the germline V gene.

For this clone: One end of the junction varies from germline; a read error may be responsible. This chain connects TRBV7-9 to TRBJ1-4, with 8 bases that match TRBD1. The CDR3 runs to 12 residues. The germline gives CDR1 SEHNR, CDR2 FQNEAQ (reference sequence). The CDR3 loop reads CASSNTDRVGAF. The CDR3 bases are TGTGCCAGCAGCAATACGGACAGGGTCGGGGCATTT.

The chain links TRBV10-1 to TRBJ1-3; D is unresolved. This CDR3 is built from 17 residues. Germline CDR1 reads WNHNN; CDR2 reads SYGVQD (reference sequence). V gave up 4 bases and J gave up 0 bases, with 16 bases separating them. The CDR3 DNA is TGCGCCAGCAGTGCGTCGGGTCAGGCTCACTCTGGAAACACCATATATTTT. Translating gives CASSASGQAHSGNTIYF.

V usage is TRBV18 and J usage is TRBJ2-7; 11 nucleotides line up with TRBD1. V dropped 3 bases and J dropped 5; count of bases not matched to a gene: 12. The CDR3 sequence is 17 residues long. The germline gives CDR1 KGHSH, CDR2 LQKENI. CDR3 sequence (DNA): TGTGCCAGCTCACCCGGGACAGGGGGTTTTGGGTTTGACGAGCAGTACTTC. This translates into CASSPGTGGFGFDEQYF.

The CDR3 DNA sequence: TGTGCCAGCAGCTTTGGCAGGACTAGCGGGAACAATGAGCAGTTCTTC. As protein: CASSFGRTSGNNEQFF. The V call is TRBV5-4, the J call TRBJ2-1; 12 bases map to TRBD2. Germline CDR1 reads SGHNT; CDR2 reads YYREEE (reference sequence). J was trimmed by 5 bases and V by 2 bases; bases with no gene match: 5. The CDR3 runs to 16 residues.

The chain combines TRBV10-3 with TRBJ2-5; D possibly corresponds to TRBD2 (6 bases). Germline V gene sequence: CDR1 ENHRY, CDR2 SYGVKD. The CDR3 consists of 14 residues. V dropped 10 bases and J dropped 2 bases, with 17 bases sitting between them. The CDR3: CATRGPGEQETQYF. The DNA for the CDR3 is TGTGCCACCCGTGGCCCGGGAGAGCAAGAGACCCAGTACTTC.

The chain employs TRBV19 and TRBJ2-3; D ambiguous. V was trimmed by 6 bases and J by 1 base, leaving 14 bases between them. The CDR3 is 15 amino acids. Germline CDR1 and CDR2: LNHDA and SQIVND (reference sequence). As DNA, the CDR3 is TGTGCCAGTAGCGGTCGGGTCGGCGGCACAGATACGCAGTATTTT. It is translated as CASSGRVGGTDTQYF.

Only one count was recorded for this clone. The V call is TRBV27, the J call TRBJ1-5; 8 bases align to TRBD1. V gave up 5 bases and J gave up 2 bases; unmatched junction bases: 5. CDR1 and CDR2 from the germline V gene are MNHEY and SMNVEV (reference sequence). This CDR3 spans 15 amino acids. CDR3 in amino acids: CASSLRGLGNQPQHF. In nucleotides, the CDR3 is TGTGCCAGCAGTCTCAGGGGGCTTGGCAATCAGCCCCAGCATTTT.

V gene TRBV6-6 combines with J gene TRBJ1-4; D may be TRBD1 (6 bases). The germline CDR1 and CDR2 sequences are MNHNY and SVGAGI (reference sequence). V was trimmed by 4 bases and J by 5 bases, leaving 14 bases between them. The CDR3 totals 15 residues. CDR3: CASSLGPGTNEKLFF. The CDR3 DNA is TGTGCCAGCAGTTTGGGTCCCGGGACAAATGAAAAACTGTTTTTT.

Concerning this clone itself: An end of the junction does not agree with germline; a read error may underlie this. This chain links TRBV7-7 with TRBJ2-2; 10 bases agree with TRBD1. This CDR3 spans 17 amino acids. The germline CDR1 and CDR2 sequences are SSHAT and FNYEAQ (reference sequence). The CDR3 DNA reads as TGTGCTAGCAGCCCCCGCTCCGGGACAGGGGTAACCGGGGAGCTGTTTTTT. Amino acids: CASSPRSGTGVTGELFF. The full variable domain, with the rest looked up from reference TRBV7-7 and TRBJ2-2, is GAGVSQSPRYKVTKRGQDVTLRCDPISSHATLYWYQQALGQGPEFLTYFNYEAQPDKSGLPSDRFSAERPEGSISTLTIQRTEQRDSAMYRCASSPRSGTGVTGELFFGEGSRLTVL.

This chain links TRBV2 with TRBJ2-3; weak D call: TRBD2 (5 bases). CDR3 size: 14 residues. CDR1 and CDR2 from the germline V gene are SNHLY and FYNNEI. V lost 8 bases to trimming and J lost 1 base, with 13 bases between them. CDR3 residues: CASRDSPGTDTQYF. CDR3 sequence (DNA): TGTGCCAGCCGGGATTCGCCCGGCACAGATACGCAGTATTTT.

This clone was seen only a few times. This rearrangement joins TRBV6-6 to TRBJ1-2, with a weak D call TRBD1 (6 bases). The CDR3 consists of 15 residues. Germline V gene lookup returns CDR1 MNHNY and CDR2 SVGAGI (reference sequence). V shed 2 bases and J shed 2 bases, with 12 bases lying between them. DNA for the CDR3: TGTGCCAGCAGTTACCCCGGGGGGGGCAACTATGGCTACACCTTC. It is translated as CASSYPGGGNYGYTF.

The CDR3 spells CASRDSPYDIQYF. In nucleotides, the CDR3 is TGTGCCAGCAGAGACAGTCCGTACGACATTCAGTACTTC. The rearrangement links TRBV6-5 to TRBJ2-4; a weak D match, TRBD1 (5 bases). The CDR3 spans 13 residues. V dropped 6 bases and J dropped 8 bases, with 14 bases sitting between them. Germline CDR1 and CDR2: MNHEY and SVGAGI.

J is TRBJ2-3 and V is TRBV7-6; D may be TRBD2 (6 bases). The germline gives CDR1 SGHVS, CDR2 FNYEAQ. The CDR3 is made up of 16 amino acids. The ends were cut back, 5 bases at V and 0 bases at J, with 15 bases in the middle. The CDR3 region has the DNA TGTGCCAGCAGCCTAAACCTAGCGTCTAGCACAGATACGCAGTATTTT. Amino acid sequence: CASSLNLASSTDTQYF. Looking up the rest from reference TRBV7-6 and TRBJ2-3 gives the full variable domain: GAGVSQSPRYKVTKRGQDVALRCDPISGHVSLYWYRQALGQGPEFLTYFNYEAQQDKSGLPNDRFSAERPEGSISTLTIQRTEQRDSAMYRCASSLNLASSTDTQYFGPGTRLTVL.

The chain uses TRBV18 and TRBJ1-2; tentative D call: TRBD1 (5 bases). Trimming took 0 bases from V and 4 from J, leaving 6 bases between them. From germline, CDR1 is KGHSH and CDR2 LQKENI. CDR3 length equals 13 residues. CDR3 amino acids: CASSPPGGYGYTF. CDR3 DNA sequence: TGTGCCAGCTCACCACCGGGGGGCTATGGCTACACCTTC.

This chain joins TRBV5-1 and TRBJ2-6, with D tentatively TRBD2 (6 bases). Germline V gene data show CDR1 as SGHRS and CDR2 as YFSETQ. CDR3 length: 16 residues. V gave up 4 bases and J gave up 2 bases, with 13 bases separating them. CDR3 residues: CASSPGASAGANVLTF. In nucleotides, the CDR3 is TGCGCCAGCAGCCCCGGGGCTAGCGCTGGGGCCAACGTCCTGACTTTC.

The rearrangement links TRBV7-3 to TRBJ2-3; D perhaps matches TRBD1 (5 bases). CDR1 and CDR2 (germline): SGHTA, FQGTGA. The CDR3 length is 17 residues. V shed 5 bases and J shed 3 bases, with 21 bases lying between them. The CDR3 here is CASSPGYGQGITDTQYF. The CDR3 DNA sequence: TGTGCCAGCAGCCCTGGTTACGGGCAGGGAATAACAGATACGCAGTATTTT.

This rearrangement joins TRBV6-5 to TRBJ1-2; 8 nucleotides align to TRBD1. Per the germline V gene, CDR1 is MNHEY and CDR2 is SVGAGI. V dropped 2 bases and J dropped 9; count of bases not matched to a gene: 5. CDR3 length: 13 amino acids. Here the CDR3 reads CASSYPGQGSYTF. CDR3 nucleotide sequence: TGTGCCAGCAGTTACCCCGGACAGGGAAGCTACACCTTC.

The genes are TRBV6-4 and TRBJ1-3; D unresolved. Germline lookup yields CDR1 MRHNA and CDR2 SNTAGT. The CDR3 covers 11 residues. The ends were cut back, 6 bases at V and 8 bases at J, with 8 bases in the middle. The CDR3: CASRPRHTIYF. The CDR3 DNA reads as TGTGCCAGCAGGCCGCGGCACACCATATATTTT.

V is TRBV18 and J is TRBJ2-7; TRBD2 might be the D (6 bases). CDR3 length equals 19 residues. Per the germline V gene, CDR1 is KGHSH and CDR2 is LQKENI. V shed 3 bases and J shed 0 bases, with 24 bases lying between them. The CDR3 here is CASSPGTHLFPRGSYEQYF. CDR3 nucleotides: TGTGCCAGCTCACCCGGGACCCATTTATTCCCGCGGGGCTCCTACGAGCAGTACTTC.

This chain links TRBV2 with TRBJ1-4, with D possibly matching TRBD1 (6 bases). The CDR3 runs 12 residues. CDR1 is SNHLY and CDR2 is FYNNEI in the germline V gene. V lost 6 bases and J 13 bases, leaving 15 bases between the germline ends. CDR3 sequence: CASRAEQGRLFF. In DNA, the CDR3 is TGTGCCAGCAGGGCGGAACAGGGAAGACTGTTTTTT.

This chain joins TRBV5-6 and TRBJ2-3; no reliable D call. Germline V CDR1 and CDR2: SGHDT, YYEEEE. V lost 4 bases and J lost 2, with 11 bases in between. The CDR3 has 14 amino acids. The CDR3 here is CASSRITVTDTQYF. As DNA, the CDR3 is TGTGCCAGCAGCAGAATTACGGTCACAGATACGCAGTATTTT.

V is TRBV4-1 and J is TRBJ2-7; tentatively, D is TRBD1 (6 bases). Germline loops: CDR1 MGHRA, CDR2 YSYEKL. With 0 bases removed from V and 12 bases from J, the gap between germline ends came to 21 bases. This CDR3 is built from 15 residues. DNA of the CDR3: TGCGCCAGCAGCCAAGATCCCGGGACACAGGTTAGGCGGTACTTC. It codes for CASSQDPGTQVRRYF.